A selection of T cell receptor beta chains follows, all from one sample in a study of cytomegalovirus exposure and HLA in healthy donors. Repertoires were generated with immunoSEQ multiplex PCR, while TCRdb's copy carries only in-frame clones and drops some. The table records over 150,000 clones, more than 75% of them present only once. Sequencing used PBMCs. The receptor source for this set is a girl aged 2 to 10 in good health and CMV-seropositive. Both conserved end residues are part of each CDR3. The order of the fields is J gene, D gene, clone size, V gene, CDR3 protein, CDR3 DNA. A D gene is named only where the DNA matches it firmly. Not every row has a clone size; where given, it reads once, few, many or a size class.

J: TRBJ2-7; D: NA; size: NA; V: TRBV5-5; CDR3: CASSLESLEQYF; DNA: TGTGCCAGCAGCTTGGAGAGTCTCGAGCAGTACTTC
J: TRBJ2-3; D: TRBD1; size: NA; V: TRBV2; CDR3: CASREDRGSDTQYF; DNA: TGTGCCAGCAGGGAAGACAGGGGTTCGGATACGCAGTATTTT
J: TRBJ2-1; D: NA; size: NA; V: TRBV5-4; CDR3: CASSAYNEQFF; DNA: TGTGCCAGCAGCGCGTACAATGAGCAGTTCTTC
J: TRBJ2-3; D: NA; size: NA; V: TRBV7-2; CDR3: CASSLQATDTQYF; DNA: TGTGCCAGCAGCTTGCAGGCCACAGATACGCAGTATTTT
J: TRBJ2-3; D: NA; size: NA; V: TRBV29-1; CDR3: CSVEDNRGTDTQYF; DNA: TGCAGCGTTGAAGATAATAGGGGGACAGATACGCAGTATTTT
J: TRBJ2-7; D: NA; size: NA; V: TRBV5-1; CDR3: CASSLDFYEQYF; DNA: TGCGCCAGCAGCTTGGATTTCTACGAGCAGTACTTC
J: TRBJ1-1; D: TRBD1; size: NA; V: TRBV6-5; CDR3: CASSRQGTEAFF; DNA: TGTGCCAGCAGTCGACAGGGCACTGAAGCTTTCTTT
J: TRBJ2-5; D: NA; size: NA; V: TRBV30; CDR3: CAWSGSGSIETQYF; DNA: TGTGCCTGGAGTGGCAGCGGTTCGATCGAGACCCAGTACTTC
J: TRBJ1-1; D: NA; size: NA; V: TRBV18; CDR3: CASSPGVGLNTEAFF; DNA: TGTGCCAGCTCACCAGGGGTGGGGCTGAACACTGAAGCTTTCTTT
J: TRBJ2-4; D: TRBD1; size: few; V: TRBV14; CDR3: CASSQIRTGGQYF; DNA: TGTGCCAGCAGCCAGATACGGACAGGGGGTCAGTACTTC
J: TRBJ2-2; D: TRBD1; size: NA; V: TRBV19; CDR3: CASTHDRGRDTGELFF; DNA: TGTGCCAGTACCCATGACAGGGGGCGCGACACCGGGGAGCTGTTTTTT
J: TRBJ2-7; D: NA; size: NA; V: TRBV7-3; CDR3: CASSLTLDAGEQYF; DNA: TGTGCCAGCAGCTTAACGTTAGACGCGGGGGAGCAGTACTTC
J: TRBJ2-7; D: NA; size: few; V: TRBV7-9; CDR3: CASSPPFREGYEQYF; DNA: TGTGCCAGCAGCCCCCCATTCCGGGAAGGGTACGAGCAGTACTTC
J: TRBJ2-2; D: NA; size: few; V: TRBV5-1; CDR3: CASSLSGITGELFF; DNA: TGCGCCAGCAGCCTCTCGGGGATCACCGGGGAGCTGTTTTTT
J: TRBJ2-7; D: TRBD2; size: NA; V: TRBV30; CDR3: CASPGLAGPLF; DNA: TGTGCCTCCCCGGGACTAGCGGGCCCTCTATTC
J: TRBJ1-1; D: NA; size: NA; V: TRBV28; CDR3: CASETLNTEAFF; DNA: TGTGCCAGCGAGACACTTAACACTGAAGCTTTCTTT
J: TRBJ2-7; D: TRBD2; size: NA; V: TRBV6-4; CDR3: CASSYTGLSYEQYF; DNA: TGTGCCAGCAGTTATACGGGACTATCCTACGAGCAGTACTTC
J: TRBJ1-1; D: NA; size: NA; V: TRBV7-9; CDR3: CASRRGWNTEAFF; DNA: TGTGCCAGCAGACGAGGCTGGAACACTGAAGCTTTCTTT
J: TRBJ2-5; D: NA; size: NA; V: TRBV6-4; CDR3: CASCGGYLVVRRETQYF; DNA: TGTGCCAGCTGTGGAGGGTATCTGGTAGTTCGTCGGGAGACCCAGTACTTC
J: TRBJ1-3; D: TRBD1; size: once; V: TRBV28; CDR3: CASSGGQGRGNTIYF; DNA: TGTGCCAGCTCAGGGGGACAGGGGAGAGGAAACACCATATATTTT
J: TRBJ2-1; D: TRBD2; size: NA; V: TRBV5-4; CDR3: CASSSGLADNEQFF; DNA: TGTGCCAGCAGCTCTGGACTAGCGGATAATGAGCAGTTCTTC
J: TRBJ2-1; D: TRBD2; size: NA; V: TRBV9; CDR3: CASSQSGSVFWNEQFF; DNA: TGTGCCAGCAGCCAGAGCGGGAGCGTGTTTTGGAATGAGCAGTTCTTC
J: TRBJ1-4; D: TRBD1; size: few; V: TRBV28; CDR3: CASSPWTGRIPNEKLFF; DNA: TGTGCCAGCAGTCCTTGGACAGGGCGGATCCCAAATGAAAAACTGTTTTTT
J: TRBJ1-4; D: NA; size: NA; V: TRBV18; CDR3: CASSREEKLFF; DNA: TGTGCCAGCTCACGGGAGGAAAAACTGTTTTTT
J: TRBJ2-2; D: NA; size: NA; V: TRBV7-9; CDR3: CASSSTGHANTGELFF; DNA: TGTGCCAGCAGCTCTACAGGACACGCGAACACCGGGGAGCTGTTTTTT